The present T cell receptor (beta chain) was sequenced within a study of shared clonotypes between healthy human individuals. Turning to the study itself: There were three CD4 naive, three CD4 memory, two CD8 naive and one CD8 memory plates per donor.

The naive CD8 population came from CD45RO-negative cells selected for CCR7, without terminally differentiated effector memory CD45RA+ cells. The CDR3 loop spans 17 amino acids. V dropped 3 bases and J dropped 4 bases, with 18 bases sitting between them. CDR1 SGHNT and CDR2 YENEEA come from the germline V gene. Assay: immunoSEQ multiplex PCR; the TCRdb copy retains only in-frame clones and omits some. The table lists under 1 million clones, nearly 95% of them singletons, with less than 25% in the top ten. The receptor was derived from a man younger than 45 in good health. Sequencing was performed on naive CD8+ T cells sorted from blood. The gene calls are TRBV11-3 and TRBJ2-2; perhaps TRBD2 as D (5 bases). The CDR3 is CASSFQTTTKGTGELFF. CDR3 bases: TGTGCCAGCAGCTTCCAGACTACCACCAAAGGCACCGGGGAGCTGTTTTTT.